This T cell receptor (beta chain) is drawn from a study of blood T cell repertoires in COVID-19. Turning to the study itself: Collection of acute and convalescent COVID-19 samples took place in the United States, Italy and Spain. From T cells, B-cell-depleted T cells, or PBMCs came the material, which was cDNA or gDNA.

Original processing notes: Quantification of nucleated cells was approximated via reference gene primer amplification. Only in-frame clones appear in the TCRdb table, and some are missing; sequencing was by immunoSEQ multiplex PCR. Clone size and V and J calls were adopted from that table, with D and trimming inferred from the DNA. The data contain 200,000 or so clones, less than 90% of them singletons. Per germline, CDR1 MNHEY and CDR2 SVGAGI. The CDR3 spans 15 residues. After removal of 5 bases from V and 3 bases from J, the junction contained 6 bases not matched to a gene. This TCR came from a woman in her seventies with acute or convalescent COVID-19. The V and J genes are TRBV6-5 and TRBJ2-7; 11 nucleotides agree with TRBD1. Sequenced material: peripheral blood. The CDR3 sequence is CASSNVGTGGYEQYF. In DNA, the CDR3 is TGTGCCAGCAGTAACGTTGGGACAGGGGGCTACGAGCAGTACTTC.